The sequence of this T cell receptor (beta chain) was determined in a study of blood T cell repertoires in COVID-19 (dated by TCRdb to between 2020 and 2021). For the wider study: Samples from collaborators originated in the United States, Italy and Spain and spanned both the acute and convalescent phases of COVID-19. The material from the prospective study consisted of cDNA or gDNA derived from T cells, B-cell-depleted T cells, or PBMCs. Subjects who had been exposed to COVID-19, were actively infected with it, or had recovered from it provided the deeply sampled blood TCRbeta repertoires that made up the dataset. A freely available public database, intended as a resource for researchers studying the immune response to SARS-CoV-2, is where the repertoires were released. The samples were drawn from the first 160 participants of the ongoing ImmuneRACE study and from some 1,300 subjects provided by 6 global collaborators. Sample metadata almost always included a de-identified subject ID, COVID-19 status, age in years and sex. Where available, HLA class I and class II types were obtained from metadata supplied by the sample provider rather than from assay-based typing.

This clone was observed a handful of times. The antigen it recognizes is unknown. Nothing much larger sits one base from this clone, and base qualities are not available. The collaborating institutions used their own protocols to collect whole blood in K2EDTA tubes. Collaborator samples were shipped for TCRbeta analysis as frozen whole blood, isolated PBMCs, or DNA extracted from either sample type. The paper's findings and limits, for the study overall: Clinical and demographic metadata were provided uncurated, with the amount varying by source and participant.

TCRbeta CDR3 regions were amplified from genomic DNA using the immunoSEQ Assay, a bias-controlled multiplex PCR. The source study handled its data this way. The number of nucleated cells in each sample was estimated from the amplification of reference gene primers within the assay. To quantify the absolute abundance of each unique TCRbeta CDR3 rearrangement, sequence reads were collapsed and filtered. For each sample, productive Simpson clonality was calculated as the square root of Simpson's diversity index over productive rearrangements. The table comes from immuneACCESS by way of TCRdb, which keeps in-frame sequences with V and J called. Part of the clones is missing from these tables; in studies checked, under half for an unresolved V gene and the rest for unknown reasons. That table supplies the V and J calls and clone size; D and trimming were determined from the DNA. The sample profile shows tens of thousands of clones; around 82% of them were found once. In total, the top ten clones hold approximately 7% of the sample.

Via the germline V gene (reference sequence), CDR1 is MNHNY and CDR2 SVGAGI. The germline ends are 16 bases apart after V is trimmed by 5 bases and J by 6 bases. From its cysteine to its phenylalanine, the CDR3 spans 14 amino acids. Only the CDR3 part of the read is kept: 42 bases, read in frame from the first base. This sequence was found in a human donor in a cohort sampled during active COVID-19. The chain joins TRBV6-6 to TRBJ1-1; TRBD1 is a weak D gene call, 5 bases matching. Material: peripheral blood. The DNA reads as follows: TGTGCCAGCAGTCGCACAGGTGGAGAGGCTGAAGCTTTCTTT. Translated, this is CASSRTGGEAEAFF.